A selection of T cell receptor beta chains follows, all from one sample in a study of T cells in Graves' hyperthyroidism and ophthalmopathy. TCRdb reprocessed the multiplex PCR reads with MiXCR, giving one entry per CDR3 protein. The table shows approximately 740,000 distinct CDR3 sequences, with 14% occurring only once. The sequenced sample was blood. These receptors were collected from a woman aged 18 to 35 with Graves' hyperthyroidism. Both conserved end residues are part of each CDR3. Fields, in order: J gene, D gene, clone size, V gene, CDR3 protein, CDR3 DNA. A D gene is named only where the DNA matches it firmly. The size of a clone is reported for some rows only, either as once, few or many, or as a class for expanded clones.

TRBJ1-4 - - TRBV5-6 CASRPEGGSDEKLFF TGTGCCAGCAGACCAGAAGGGGGTTCGGATGAAAAACTGTTTTTT
TRBJ2-1 - many TRBV2 CALQEKGILEFF TGTGCCCTCCAGGAGAAGGGAATATTGGAGTTCTTC
TRBJ2-7 TRBD1 few TRBV19 CASSTRDRGSYEQYF TGTGCCAGTAGCACCCGGGACAGGGGGTCCTACGAGCAGTACTTC
TRBJ2-1 - - TRBV19 CASSIRGYNEQFF TGTGCCAGTAGTATTCGGGGATACAATGAGCAGTTCTTC
TRBJ2-7 - - TRBV27 CASSPTRIRNEQYF TGTGCCAGCAGTCCGACGAGGATTCGGAACGAGCAGTACTTC
TRBJ1-3 - few TRBV7-8 CASSSRSGNTIYF TGTGCCAGCAGCTCCAGAAGTGGAAACACCATATATTTT
TRBJ1-6 - few TRBV3-1 CASSVQANSPLHF TGTGCCAGCAGCGTACAGGCTAATTCACCCCTCCACTTT
TRBJ2-7 TRBD1 - TRBV2 CASSGDSKTYEQYF TGTGCCAGCAGTGGGGACAGTAAAACCTACGAGCAGTACTTC
TRBJ1-5 TRBD1 many TRBV27 CASSLITGGQPQHF TGTGCCAGCAGTTTGATAACAGGGGGCCAGCCCCAGCATTTT
TRBJ1-2 TRBD1 - TRBV28 CASDDRARFYGYTF TGTGCCAGCGATGACAGGGCGAGGTTCTATGGCTACACCTTC
TRBJ1-1 - few TRBV27 CAAASAFEAFF TGTGCCGCGGCCTCGGCATTTGAAGCTTTCTTT
TRBJ2-2 - many TRBV2 CASSVREWFPGELFF TGTGCCAGCAGTGTTCGGGAGTGGTTCCCCGGGGAGCTGTTTTTT
TRBJ2-1 - many TRBV7-2 CASSLARVSEQFF TGTGCCAGCAGCTTAGCGCGGGTCTCGGAGCAGTTCTTC
TRBJ2-3 TRBD1 - TRBV20-1 CSARSGTGDTDTQYF TGCAGTGCTAGATCCGGGACAGGAGACACAGATACGCAGTATTTT
TRBJ2-2 - - TRBV19 CATPDPPTGELFF TGTGCCACCCCGGACCCGCCAACCGGGGAGCTGTTTTTT
TRBJ1-4 - many TRBV11-2 CASSYGSKGHNEKLFF TGTGCCAGCAGCTACGGAAGTAAAGGGCATAATGAAAAACTGTTTTTT
TRBJ1-2 TRBD1 many TRBV2 CARGRRDSYGYTF TGTGCCAGGGGTAGACGGGACAGCTATGGCTACACCTTC
TRBJ1-4 - - TRBV10-3 CAISGGGTGKTNEKLFF TGTGCCATCAGTGGAGGAGGCACGGGGAAAACTAATGAAAAACTGTTTTTT
TRBJ1-2 - many TRBV27 CASRQGKNYGYTF TGTGCCAGCAGGCAGGGGAAGAACTATGGCTACACCTTC
TRBJ1-2 - many TRBV20-1 CSASYRANYGYTF TGCAGTGCTAGCTACAGGGCAAACTATGGCTACACCTTC
TRBJ2-5 - few TRBV9 CASSVDFGPQETQYF TGTGCCAGCAGCGTAGACTTTGGCCCTCAAGAGACCCAGTACTTC
TRBJ2-1 - many TRBV28 CASSLTASHSYNEQFF TGTGCCAGCAGTTTAACGGCATCTCACTCCTACAATGAGCAGTTCTTC
TRBJ2-4 TRBD2 few TRBV10-2 CASSDGRAGNIQYF TGCGCCAGCAGTGACGGGAGGGCCGGTAACATTCAGTACTTC
TRBJ2-1 - few TRBV5-1 CASSLVAGLEEQFF TGCGCCAGCAGCTTGGTGGCAGGGCTAGAGGAGCAGTTCTTC
TRBJ1-2 TRBD1 - TRBV2 CASSPRTGPDYGYTF TGTGCCAGCAGCCCCAGGACAGGGCCGGACTATGGCTACACCTTC
TRBJ2-3 - many TRBV24-1 CATSDTITDTQYF TGTGCCACCAGTGATACTATAACAGATACGCAGTATTTT
TRBJ2-5 - few TRBV27 CASSFALRETQYF TGTGCCAGCAGTTTCGCCCTCCGGGAGACCCAGTACTTC
TRBJ2-3 - many TRBV7-2 CASSLGDFFGTDTQYF TGTGCCAGCAGCTTAGGGGACTTTTTTGGCACAGATACGCAGTATTTT
TRBJ2-3 TRBD2 many TRBV6-1 CASSDQREGLSYTDTQYF TGTGCCAGCAGTGACCAGCGGGAGGGCCTCTCTTACACAGATACGCAGTATTTT
TRBJ2-5 - many TRBV5-7 CASSLVGTPNPPLPQETQYF TGTGCCAGCAGCTTGGTGGGGACTCCCAATCCCCCCCTCCCGCAAGAGACCCAGTACTTC
TRBJ1-1 TRBD1 many TRBV19 CASNRRDRGLRNTEAFF TGTGCCAGTAATCGCCGGGACAGGGGACTACGAAACACTGAAGCTTTCTTT
TRBJ1-2 - few TRBV20-1 CSARVGGGYTF TGCAGTGCTAGAGTAGGGGGTGGCTACACCTTC
TRBJ2-3 TRBD2 - TRBV5-1 CASSPGLAGGPGTDTQYF TGCGCCAGCAGCCCGGGACTAGCGGGAGGGCCAGGCACAGATACGCAGTATTTT
TRBJ2-7 - many TRBV7-2 CASSLLRDSYEQYF TGTGCCAGCAGCCTCTTGCGGGACAGCTACGAGCAGTACTTC
TRBJ1-3 - - TRBV30 CAWSMGVRRTLSGSGNTIYF TGTGCCTGGAGTATGGGGGTCAGGAGGACCCTTTCCGGATCTGGAAACACCATATATTTT
TRBJ2-1 - once TRBV19 CASSILRANEQFF TGTGCCAGTAGTATACTGCGGGCAAATGAGCAGTTCTTC
TRBJ2-2 TRBD2 few TRBV4-1 CASSQETSGRIGELFF TGCGCCAGCAGCCAAGAGACTAGCGGGAGAATCGGGGAGCTGTTTTTT
TRBJ2-3 TRBD2 many TRBV7-9 CASSLANSGSTDTQYF TGTGCCAGCAGCTTAGCGAATAGCGGGAGCACAGATACGCAGTATTTT
TRBJ2-7 - - TRBV7-2 CASRGGTDEQYF TGTGCCAGCAGGGGGGGCACAGACGAGCAGTACTTC
TRBJ2-7 - - TRBV3-1 CASSQAQSEQYF TGTGCCAGCAGCCAAGCGCAGAGCGAGCAGTACTTC
TRBJ2-7 TRBD1 - TRBV19 CAGSTGAAYEQYF TGTGCCGGTAGTACAGGGGCGGCCTACGAGCAGTACTTC
TRBJ2-7 - many TRBV18 CASSSGSAYEQYF TGTGCCAGCTCATCCGGGAGCGCCTACGAGCAGTACTTC
TRBJ2-1 TRBD2 many TRBV12-3/TRBV12-4 CASSSTSGRATEQFF TGTGCCAGCTCCTCGACTAGCGGGAGGGCCACTGAGCAGTTCTTC
TRBJ1-2 - many TRBV27 CASSSGPLSYYGYTF TGTGCCAGCAGTTCAGGACCCCTCAGTTACTATGGCTACACCTTC
TRBJ1-2 - few TRBV7-9 CASSLEGAFGYTF TGTGCCAGCAGCTTAGAGGGCGCCTTTGGCTACACCTTC
TRBJ2-5 - few TRBV5-1 CASSWTTVVETQYF TGCGCCAGCAGCTGGACTACAGTGGTGGAGACCCAGTACTTC
TRBJ2-7 - many TRBV20-1 CSARGSYEQYF TGCAGTGCTAGAGGCAGCTACGAGCAGTACTTC
TRBJ2-1 - many TRBV2 CASRGDQYNEQFF TGTGCCAGCAGGGGGGACCAGTACAATGAGCAGTTCTTC
TRBJ2-1 TRBD2 many TRBV3-1 CASSPPLAGGYYNEQFF TGTGCCAGCAGCCCCCCCCTAGCGGGAGGCTACTACAATGAGCAGTTCTTC
TRBJ2-7 - many TRBV3-1 CASRSMLGEQYF TGTGCCAGCAGAAGTATGCTGGGCGAGCAGTACTTC
TRBJ2-2 - - TRBV19 CASFTNTGELFF TGTGCCAGTTTCACGAACACCGGGGAGCTGTTTTTT
TRBJ2-7 - once TRBV11-2 CASSHGGYEQYF TGTGCCAGCAGCCATGGCGGTTACGAGCAGTACTTC
TRBJ2-1 - - TRBV7-9 CASSLDPGQPVYNEQFF TGTGCCAGCAGCTTAGATCCGGGCCAACCTGTCTACAATGAGCAGTTCTTC
TRBJ1-2 TRBD1 - TRBV6-4 CASSVTGTGGGYTF TGTGCCAGCAGTGTAACCGGGACAGGGGGCGGCTACACCTTC
TRBJ2-2 - - TRBV5-1 CASSLAAMNSGELFF TGCGCCAGCAGCTTGGCCGCTATGAATTCCGGGGAGCTGTTTTTT